A few counts support the clone carrying this TCR beta chain. The record originates from a study of blood T cell repertoires in COVID-19. Study details: Sites across the United States, Italy and Spain contributed samples from acute and convalescent COVID-19. T cells, B-cell-depleted T cells, or PBMCs supplied cDNA or gDNA.

Study processing details: How many nucleated cells were present was estimated from reference gene primer amplification. Method: immunoSEQ multiplex PCR; TCRdb's copy keeps in-frame clones and lacks some. V and J calls and clone size are copied from that table; D and trimming were computed from the DNA. The top ten hold over 8.5% of the sample, which has approximately 96,000 clones, over 70% seen once. The TCR originated in a woman older than 75 with acute or convalescent COVID-19. Specimen: peripheral blood.

The CDR3 DNA reads TGTGCCAGCTCACCACGGTCCCCGGGGGGGGCGGACACTGAAGCTTTCTTT. It is translated as CASSPRSPGGADTEAFF. This chain connects TRBV18 to TRBJ1-1; TRBD1 is a possible D gene (6 bases). Germline V gene sequence: CDR1 KGHSH, CDR2 LQKENI. V was shortened by 1 base and J by 3 bases, with 18 bases between the two germline ends. The CDR3 has 17 residues.